The sequence of this TCR beta chain was determined in a study of OX40 agonist ivuxolimab in advanced cancers. Findings of the study overall: Expanded clones belonging to CD8+ T cells outnumbered, on average, those of CD4+. There was clonal expansion of CD4+ and CD8+ blood T cells by week 6 at 0.1 to 3.0 mg/kg.

Using immunoSEQ multiplex PCR, the repertoire was profiled, and TCRdb retains in-frame clones only, with some absent. The sample consists of 57,000 or so clones, about 88% of them appearing once. People who had autoimmune disease history or systemic immunosuppression were excluded. Baseline was the first blood sampling point, followed by cycle 4 day 1 and cycle 7 day 1. In regard to this clone: Its antigen remains unknown.

The sample here was CD4+ or CD8+ T cells sorted from blood, taken in a trial of the OX40 agonist ivuxolimab. This TCR was sampled from an adult with an advanced solid tumor such as melanoma, head and neck, liver or kidney cancer.

The CDR3 bases are TGCGCCAGCATGACCTGCGAACTAGCGCCGGATGGCAATGAGCAGTTCTTC. It is translated as CASMTCELAPDGNEQFF. The chain links TRBV23-1 to TRBJ2-1; the match to TRBD2 covers 7 bases. TRBV23-1 is an ORF, and what it does is uncertain. V trimming: 7 bases; J trimming: 6 bases; junction bases outside the gene matches: 18. The CDR3 is 17 residues long.